The 18 T cell receptor beta chains presented below share a single source sample, sequenced in a study of blood T cell repertoires in COVID-19. Libraries were prepared by immunoSEQ multiplex PCR; TCRdb keeps only in-frame clonotypes and omits some of them. The data contain 65,000 to 70,000 clones, 79% of them seen just once; the ten biggest clones take up more than 45%. Sequenced: peripheral blood. These receptors all come from a human donor in a cohort sampled during active COVID-19.

This sequence joins TRBV28 and TRBJ2-1; D is undetermined. V was shortened by 6 bases and J by 12 bases, with 12 bases between the two germline ends. The CDR3 covers 11 residues. Germline-derived CDR1 and CDR2 are MDHEN and SYDVKM. CDR3 nucleotides: TGTGCCAGCAGCCTTCTAGGCCGGCAGTTCTTC. Encoded protein: CASSLLGRQFF.

The chain employs TRBV7-9 and TRBJ2-5; 8 bases align to TRBD2. V dropped 1 base and J dropped 4; count of bases not matched to a gene: 5. The CDR3 extends over 15 amino acids. In germline, CDR1 is SEHNR, CDR2 FQNEAQ (reference sequence). CDR3 sequence reads: CASSLGSGIGETQYF. CDR3 bases: TGTGCCAGCAGCTTAGGTAGCGGGATTGGAGAGACCCAGTACTTC. Drawing the rest from reference TRBV7-9 and TRBJ2-5, the complete variable domain is DTGVSQNPRHKITKRGQNVTFRCDPISEHNRLYWYRQTLGQGPEFLTYFQNEAQLEKSRLLSDRFSAERPKGSFSTLEIQRTEQGDSAMYLCASSLGSGIGETQYFGPGTRLLVL.

The chain is built from TRBV6-5 and TRBJ1-2, with D perhaps TRBD1 (6 bases). Germline CDR1 MNHEY, CDR2 SVGAGI. The CDR3 runs to 16 residues. Trimming pared 2 bases from V and 8 bases from J, leaving 21 bases between. The CDR3 bases are TGTGCCAGCAGTTACAGTTCCGATGCAGGGGCGGAGGGCTACACCTTC. Its protein product is CASSYSSDAGAEGYTF.

V gene TRBV5-1 combines with J gene TRBJ2-3; D gene unclear. Between the trimmed V and J ends, which lost 0 bases and 2 bases, there was a span of 7 bases. In germline, CDR1 is SGHRS, CDR2 YFSETQ. This CDR3 region has 14 residues. CDR3 sequence: CASSLERFTDTQYF. In nucleotides, the CDR3 is TGCGCCAGCAGCTTGGAACGGTTCACAGATACGCAGTATTTT.

This clone turned up a few times. The chain carries TRBV2 and TRBJ1-5; D is possibly TRBD1 (6 bases). CDR3 length: 14 residues. V shed 6 bases and J shed 0 bases, with 9 bases lying between them. CDR1 is SNHLY, CDR2 FYNNEI, per germline. The CDR3 loop is CASRGQYSNQPQHF. CDR3 nucleotides: TGTGCCAGCAGAGGACAGTATAGCAATCAGCCCCAGCATTTT.

The genes are TRBV15 and TRBJ1-6, with a possible D match to TRBD1 (5 bases). Trimming took off 3 bases at V and 3 bases at J, with 6 bases between the two ends. Germline V gives CDR1 LNHNV, CDR2 YYDKDF (reference sequence). The length of the CDR3 is 14 residues. CDR3 nucleotides: TGTGCCACCAGCAGGGACAACTATAATTCACCCCTCCACTTT. This translates into CATSRDNYNSPLHF.

This clone was detected only a few times. The V gene is TRBV2, the J gene TRBJ2-6; 7 bases are a match to TRBD2. Looked up from germline, CDR1 is SNHLY and CDR2 is FYNNEI. The ends lost 4 bases at V and 2 bases at J; junction bases unmatched: 11. The CDR3 is made up of 18 amino acids. The CDR3, as DNA: TGTGCCAGCAGTGGTAGATGGGGAGGGTACCCTGGGGCCAACGTCCTGACTTTC. Protein: CASSGRWGGYPGANVLTF.

To note about this clone: The germline gene is not matched at one end of the junction; a read error may be the cause. The V gene is TRBV7-7, the J gene TRBJ2-7; tentative D call: TRBD2 (6 bases). CDR3 length: 16 amino acids. Germline-derived CDR1 and CDR2 are SSHAT and FNYEAQ (reference sequence). The CDR3 sequence: CASSTPAGRISYEQYF. CDR3 bases: TGTGCTAGCAGCACACCAGCGGGTAGGATTTCCTACGAGCAGTACTTC.

This chain links TRBV11-3 with TRBJ2-1, with 7 bases that match TRBD2. CDR1 is SGHNT, CDR2 YENEEA, per germline. There are 14 residues in the CDR3. The J segment lost 10 bases and the V segment lost 1 base, leaving 7 bases of the junction unmatched. The CDR3 DNA sequence: TGTGCCAGCAGCTTAGGGTCTAGCGGACCAGAGCAGTTCTTC. It is translated as CASSLGSSGPEQFF.

The chain employs TRBV5-1 and TRBJ2-4; a weak D match, TRBD1 (6 bases). Germline V CDR1 and CDR2: SGHRS, YFSETQ. The CDR3 has 18 residues. Trimming shortened V by 0 bases and J by 0 bases, and 16 bases separated the two germline ends. CDR3 region: CASSLATVGGPAKNIQYF. CDR3 DNA: TGCGCCAGCAGCTTGGCCACGGTAGGGGGACCAGCCAAAAACATTCAGTACTTC.

This clone was seen only a few times. The chain joins TRBV19 to TRBJ2-7; 8 positions agree with TRBD1. CDR1 is LNHDA, CDR2 SQIVND, per germline (reference sequence). The CDR3 loop spans 13 amino acids. The V and J ends lost 7 bases and 4 bases, in that order; junction bases with no gene match: 6. The CDR3 DNA is TGTGCCAGTACGCGGACAGGGACGTACGAGCAGTACTTC. Residues: CASTRTGTYEQYF.

The chain couples TRBV24-1 to TRBJ2-2; 9 nucleotides agree with TRBD1. After removal of 3 bases from V and 4 bases from J, the junction contained 8 bases not matched to a gene. Germline V gives CDR1 KGHDR, CDR2 SFDVKD. CDR3 length equals 17 residues. The CDR3 region has the DNA TGTGCCACCAGTGATAGCGGACAGGGGATCGGCACCGGGGAGCTGTTTTTT. Its translation: CATSDSGQGIGTGELFF.

The chain links TRBV6-1 to TRBJ2-5; TRBD2 might be the D (6 bases). The CDR3 length is 16 residues. In germline, CDR1 is MNHNS, CDR2 SASEGT. Trimming removed 1 base at V and 2 bases at J, with 14 bases between. The CDR3: CASSEEAGYGQETQYF. CDR3 bases: TGTGCCAGCAGTGAAGAGGCGGGGTACGGACAAGAGACCCAGTACTTC.

The rearrangement links TRBV3-1 (or the pseudogene TRBV3-2) to TRBJ1-2; maybe TRBD1 (6 bases). Germline CDR1 and CDR2: LGHDT and YNNKEL (reference sequence). V lost 0 bases and J lost 7, with 15 bases in between. There are 15 residues in the CDR3. CDR3 sequence: CASSQDLGGRGGYTF. The CDR3 DNA sequence: TGTGCCAGCAGCCAAGATCTCGGGGGGCGCGGTGGCTACACCTTC.

V and J are TRBV9 and TRBJ2-3, with 9 bases aligning to TRBD2. CDR1 and CDR2 (germline): SGDLS, YYNGEE. V shed 0 bases, J shed 1 base, and the junction held 0 bases outside the gene matches. This CDR3 is built from 15 residues. The CDR3 sequence: CASSVVAGGTDTQYF. The CDR3 DNA is TGTGCCAGCAGCGTAGTAGCGGGGGGCACAGATACGCAGTATTTT.

In this sample, this clone turned up once. This sequence joins TRBV5-4 and TRBJ2-3; 11 bases match TRBD2. The CDR3 is 13 residues long. Germline V gene data show CDR1 as SGHNT and CDR2 as YYREEE (reference sequence). Trimming took 6 bases from V and 5 from J; bases not matched to a gene: 2. CDR3 bases: TGTGCCAGCAAGCTAGCGGGAGGAGATACGCAGTATTTT. It encodes CASKLAGGDTQYF.

The table lists this clone with a few counts. CDR3 DNA sequence: TGTGCCAGCAGCCCCCAGGGGGCTGGCACTGAAGCTTTCTTT. Translating gives CASSPQGAGTEAFF. The rearrangement uses TRBV3-1 (or the pseudogene TRBV3-2) and TRBJ1-1; 8 nucleotides match TRBD1. Germline CDR1 and CDR2: LGHDT and YNNKEL (reference sequence). CDR3 size: 14 residues. V dropped 4 bases and J dropped 4; count of bases not matched to a gene: 5.

The chain has TRBV19 and TRBJ2-7, with TRBD2 matching over 7 bases. The CDR3 runs 14 residues. CDR1 LNHDA and CDR2 SQIVND come from the germline V gene (reference sequence). The junction had 9 bases not matched to a gene; V was cut back by 3 bases and J by 7 bases. For the CDR3, the DNA is TGTGCCAGTAGTATGAGGGACCTGGGAGGGGAGCAGTACTTC. This encodes CASSMRDLGGEQYF.